The sequence of this T cell receptor beta chain was determined in a study of beta chain features in type 1 diabetes. Regarding the study as a whole: Because the template was cDNA, high-expressing cells might be over-represented. When VDJ junctions were examined, type 1 diabetes patients showed fewer insertions and more deletions. There was no resolution here of whether HLA type influences TCRB rearrangement.

This clone was picked up a small number of times. What it recognizes is unknown. The V gene lost 3 bases and the J gene lost 4 bases, with 9 bases spanning the gap. CDR1 is SNHLY and CDR2 is FYNNEI in the germline V gene. The CDR3 spans 13 residues. Expressed TCRB transcripts got sequenced, as all isolated RNA was reverse transcribed. About 3.7 million reads per sample were averaged for naive, central memory and regulatory samples. Sequencing used immunoSEQ multiplex PCR; TCRdb keeps in-frame clones, though not all of them. Of 30,000 to 40,000 clones listed, around 60% are singletons. V usage is TRBV2 and J usage is TRBJ1-2, with D possibly matching TRBD1 (5 bases). The sample consisted of Tregs from blood. The source of this sequence is a woman younger than 45 in good health. CDR3: CASSDTGLYGYTF. In DNA form, the CDR3 reads TGTGCCAGCAGTGATACGGGACTCTATGGCTACACCTTC.